These 32 T cell receptor beta chains were sequenced from one sample in a study of T cell responses to AZD1222 COVID-19 vaccine. Method: immunoSEQ multiplex PCR; TCRdb's copy keeps in-frame clones and lacks some. The data contain about 120,000 clones, 80% to 95% of them singletons. Material: peripheral blood, obtained 28 days after the second dose of the MenACWY control vaccine. The receptor set was obtained from an adult who received the MenACWY meningococcal vaccine as a control.

This sequence joins TRBV12-3 or TRBV12-4 and TRBJ2-1, with D hard to call. There are 12 residues in the CDR3. Trimming took off 3 bases at V and 6 bases at J, with 6 bases between the two ends. Written as DNA, the CDR3 is TGTGCCAGCAGTTTTACCGGCAATGAGCAGTTCTTC. This gives the protein CASSFTGNEQFF.

The chain couples TRBV6-2 or TRBV6-3 to TRBJ1-6; D perhaps matches TRBD1 (6 bases). This CDR3 spans 17 amino acids. CDR1 and CDR2 (germline): MNHEY, SVGEGT. V was pared by 5 bases and J by 0 bases, with 14 bases between. The CDR3 loop reads CASSTMDRSSYNSPLHF. The DNA of the CDR3 is TGTGCCAGCAGTACCATGGACAGAAGCTCCTATAATTCACCCCTCCACTTT.

The chain employs TRBV27 and TRBJ1-1; perhaps TRBD1 as D (6 bases). CDR3 length: 14 amino acids. V lost 3 bases and J lost 2, with 10 bases in between. Germline V gene lookup returns CDR1 MNHEY and CDR2 SMNVEV (reference sequence). The CDR3 region has the DNA TGTGCCAGCAGTTTCAGGGGTACTAACACTGAAGCTTTCTTT. This translates into CASSFRGTNTEAFF.

The chain recombines TRBV9 with TRBJ2-1, with 9 nucleotides matching TRBD2. In germline, CDR1 is SGDLS, CDR2 YYNGEE. The length of the CDR3 is 16 residues. The trim removed 2 bases at V and 8 bases at J, leaving 11 bases unmatched. The CDR3 sequence is CASSVETSGIGDEQFF. Written as DNA, the CDR3 is TGTGCCAGCAGCGTGGAGACTAGCGGCATAGGCGATGAGCAGTTCTTC.

The sample holds a few counts of this clone. This chain connects TRBV6-5 to TRBJ2-7; D may correspond to TRBD1 or TRBD2 (5 bases each). This CDR3 spans 13 amino acids. Germline lookup yields CDR1 MNHEY and CDR2 SVGAGI. The V end lost 7 bases, the J end lost 2 bases, and 12 bases lay between the germline ends. CDR3 coding DNA: TGTGCCAGCACCCAGGGACCAACCTACGAGCAGTACGTC. This gives the protein CASTQGPTYEQYV.

This clone was recorded a few times. The chain employs TRBV14 and TRBJ1-4, with TRBD1 as a possible D gene (5 bases). From germline, CDR1 is SGHDN and CDR2 FVKESK. The CDR3 length is 16 residues. The V gene lost 3 bases and the J gene lost 0 bases, with 11 bases spanning the gap. The CDR3 sequence is CASSHNGGATNEKLFF. CDR3 coding DNA: TGTGCCAGCAGCCATAACGGGGGGGCAACTAATGAAAAACTGTTTTTT. The entire variable domain, with the rest obtained from reference TRBV14 and TRBJ1-4, is as follows: EAGVTQFPSHSVIEKGQTVTLRCDPISGHDNLYWYRRVMGKEIKFLLHFVKESKQDESGMPNNRFLAERTGGTYSTLKVQPAELEDSGVYFCASSHNGGATNEKLFFGSGTQLSVL.

This clone has only a few counts. The V call is TRBV7-9, the J call TRBJ1-5; D ambiguous. The CDR3 spans 13 residues. V was shortened by 1 base and J by 11 bases, with 12 bases between the two germline ends. In germline, CDR1 is SEHNR, CDR2 FQNEAQ (reference sequence). The CDR3 spells CASSLDPGETQHF. CDR3 coding DNA: TGTGCCAGCAGCTTAGACCCAGGAGAGACCCAGCATTTT.

V is TRBV24-1 and J is TRBJ2-1; D remains ambiguous. Per germline, CDR1 KGHDR and CDR2 SFDVKD. There are 12 residues in the CDR3. With 4 bases removed from V and 6 bases from J, the gap between germline ends came to 6 bases. The chain's CDR3 is CATSDHLNEQFF. The CDR3 nucleotides read TGTGCCACCAGTGACCATCTCAATGAGCAGTTCTTC.

V usage is TRBV5-1 and J usage is TRBJ2-1, with 11 positions matching TRBD2. This CDR3 region has 18 residues. Looked up from germline, CDR1 is SGHRS and CDR2 is YFSETQ. J lost 5 bases, V lost 2 bases, and 12 bases had no gene match. The CDR3: CASSFFSQLAGVNNEQFF. Written as DNA, the CDR3 is TGCGCCAGCAGCTTTTTCTCGCAACTAGCGGGAGTTAACAATGAGCAGTTCTTC.

The CDR3 nucleotides read TGTGCCAGCAGCTTATCGGGACCAACTGCGGAGACCCAGTACTTC. It yields the protein CASSLSGPTAETQYF. The chain uses TRBV7-2 and TRBJ2-5; D possibly uses TRBD1 or TRBD2 (5 bases each). The CDR3 covers 15 residues. Germline values: CDR1 SGHTA, CDR2 FQGNSA. The germline V and J ends were trimmed by 2 bases and 5 bases, with 15 bases remaining between them.

The chain couples TRBV10-3 to TRBJ2-1; a possible D gene is TRBD2 (6 bases). The CDR3 is 12 residues long. The germline V and J ends were trimmed by 8 bases and 7 bases, with 12 bases remaining between them. CDR1 ENHRY and CDR2 SYGVKD come from the germline V gene. Written as DNA, the CDR3 is TGTGCCATCGGGGACTTACCTAATGAGCAGTTCTTC. Translated: CAIGDLPNEQFF.

In this sample, this clone turned up once. V and J are TRBV13 and TRBJ2-7, with 8 nucleotides matching TRBD2. V was pared by 5 bases and J by 5 bases, with 8 bases of the junction left unmatched. This CDR3 is built from 14 residues. Germline V gene sequence: CDR1 PRHDT, CDR2 FYEKMQ (reference sequence). In nucleotides, the CDR3 is TGTGCCAGCAGCCAAGAGCGGGAGAGCGACGAGCAGTACTTC. Protein product: CASSQERESDEQYF.

V is TRBV18 and J is TRBJ2-7; 7 nucleotides align to TRBD1. This CDR3 is 18 amino acids long. CDR1 and CDR2 from the germline V gene are KGHSH and LQKENI. V lost 6 bases, J lost 4 bases, and 21 bases stayed unmatched. The CDR3 protein is CASSRQGPYSATDYEQYF. DNA for the CDR3: TGTGCCAGCTCTCGACAGGGACCCTATAGCGCCACTGATTACGAGCAGTACTTC.

The chain has TRBV30 and TRBJ2-2; TRBD1 matches 8 bases. The V segment lost 2 bases and the J segment 4 bases; nucleotides outside the gene matches: 6. The germline CDR1 and CDR2 sequences are GTSNPN and SVGIG (reference sequence). This CDR3 is 15 amino acids long. The CDR3 nucleotides are TGTGCCTGGAGTTCAGGGGGCGCTATCACCGGGGAGCTGTTTTTT. This gives the protein CAWSSGGAITGELFF. Full variable domain (rest looked up from reference TRBV30 and TRBJ2-2): SQTIHQWPATLVQPVGSPLSLECTVEGTSNPNLYWYRQAAGRGLQLLFYSVGIGQISSEVPQNLSASRPQDRQFILSSKKLLLSDSGFYLCAWSSGGAITGELFFGEGSRLTVL.

The chain has TRBV7-8 and TRBJ2-5; 8 nucleotides agree with TRBD2. The CDR3 is 15 residues long. Per germline, CDR1 SGHVS and CDR2 FQNEAQ. V was pared by 7 bases and J by 0 bases, with 7 bases of the junction left unmatched. The CDR3 reads CASTLAGPYQETQYF. The CDR3 nucleotides are TGTGCCAGCACCCTAGCGGGCCCGTACCAAGAGACCCAGTACTTC.

The genes are TRBV6-5 and TRBJ1-5; 7 nucleotides line up with TRBD1. This CDR3 is built from 15 residues. Germline CDR1 MNHEY, CDR2 SVGAGI. Trimming took 9 bases from V and 3 from J; bases not matched to a gene: 11. CDR3 DNA: TGTGCCAGTAACAGACAGGGATGGGTCAATCAGCCCCAGCATTTT. Amino acid sequence: CASNRQGWVNQPQHF.

The chain recombines TRBV28 with TRBJ2-2, with 7 bases matching TRBD1. Germline CDR1 and CDR2: MDHEN and SYDVKM. This CDR3 has 15 amino acids. V lost 7 bases and J lost 4; bases outside the gene matches: 9. The CDR3 region has the DNA TGTGCCAGCATCACCAGGACAGGAGTCACCGGGGAGCTGTTTTTT. Translating gives CASITRTGVTGELFF.

The V gene is TRBV6-5, the J gene TRBJ1-2, with a tentative D call TRBD1 (6 bases). The CDR3 is made up of 14 amino acids. Germline CDR1 and CDR2: MNHEY and SVGAGI. V shed 0 bases and J shed 5 bases, with 10 bases lying between them. CDR3 amino acids: CASSYSQGVYGYTF. The CDR3 DNA is TGTGCCAGCAGTTACTCACAGGGAGTTTATGGCTACACCTTC.

This chain connects TRBV3-1 (or the pseudogene TRBV3-2) to TRBJ2-7, with a weak D call TRBD2 (6 bases). Germline V gene lookup returns CDR1 LGHDT and CDR2 YNNKEL (reference sequence). V lost 5 bases and J lost 0, with 17 bases in between. CDR3 length equals 16 residues. The CDR3 is CASSSVSGRSSYEQYF. The CDR3, as DNA: TGTGCCAGCAGCTCAGTAAGCGGGCGGAGCTCCTACGAGCAGTACTTC.

V usage is TRBV27 and J usage is TRBJ2-2, with 15 bases aligning to TRBD2. CDR1 and CDR2 (germline): MNHEY, SMNVEV (reference sequence). J lost 0 bases, V lost 5 bases, and 10 bases had no gene match. The CDR3 runs 20 residues. CDR3: CASSGRWTSGREANTGELFF. CDR3 DNA sequence: TGTGCCAGCAGTGGAAGATGGACTAGCGGGAGGGAAGCGAACACCGGGGAGCTGTTTTTT.

J is TRBJ1-1 and V is TRBV2; D possibly corresponds to TRBD1 (6 bases). CDR1 and CDR2 from the germline V gene are SNHLY and FYNNEI. V lost 2 bases and J lost 0, with 16 bases in between. There are 17 residues in the CDR3. The CDR3 DNA reads as TGTGCCAGCAGTGAACGGGGCCGGGGGGCAATGAACACTGAAGCTTTCTTT. Its translation: CASSERGRGAMNTEAFF.

The V and J genes are TRBV3-1 (or the pseudogene TRBV3-2) and TRBJ2-1, with 7 bases fitting TRBD1. Germline trimming cut 5 bases from V and 3 bases from J; bases unmatched to any gene: 7. This CDR3 has 15 residues. The V gene's germline CDR1 is LGHDT and CDR2 YNNKEL (reference sequence). CDR3 DNA sequence: TGTGCCAGCAGCATCCCGGGACAGCGCTACAATGAGCAGTTCTTC. Translated: CASSIPGQRYNEQFF.

V usage is TRBV5-1 and J usage is TRBJ2-4; 8 bases are a match to TRBD1. With V trimmed by 0 bases and J by 2 bases, 7 bases remained unmatched. Per germline, CDR1 SGHRS and CDR2 YFSETQ. This CDR3 is 17 amino acids long. CDR3 coding DNA: TGCGCCAGCAGCTTGGGGCCGGACAGGGACACCAAAAACATTCAGTACTTC. This encodes CASSLGPDRDTKNIQYF. Full variable domain (missing parts from reference TRBV5-1 and TRBJ2-4): KAGVTQTPRYLIKTRGQQVTLSCSPISGHRSVSWYQQTPGQGLQFLFEYFSETQRNKGNFPGRFSGRQFSNSRSEMNVSTLELGDSALYLCASSLGPDRDTKNIQYFGAGTRLSVL.

This clone was seen just once. V and J are TRBV4-2 and TRBJ2-7; 9 bases are shared with TRBD1. Germline V gene data show CDR1 as LGHNA and CDR2 as YNFKEQ. J lost 2 bases, V lost 2 bases, and 10 bases had no gene match. The CDR3 consists of 17 residues. CDR3 bases: TGTGCCAGCAGCCAAATACCGGGACAGGGATACCCCTACGAGCAGTACTTC. Translated, it gives CASSQIPGQGYPYEQYF.

This chain joins TRBV11-2 and TRBJ1-2, with D unresolved. V lost 2 bases and J lost 4, with 14 bases in between. CDR1 is SGHAT, CDR2 FQNNGV, per germline. The CDR3 totals 15 residues. The CDR3 DNA reads as TGTGCCAGCAGCTTATTAGGGCCGGGAAGCTATGGCTACACCTTC. Translating it yields CASSLLGPGSYGYTF.

The genes are TRBV29-1 and TRBJ1-1; 7 bases match TRBD1. The CDR3 has 15 amino acids. Germline lookup yields CDR1 SQVTM and CDR2 ANQGSEA. V dropped 1 base and J dropped 1; count of bases not matched to a gene: 6. The CDR3 DNA reads as TGCAGCGTTGAAGCCGGGACAGCCAGGAACACTGAAGCTTTCTTT. Translation: CSVEAGTARNTEAFF.

In this sample, this clone turned up once. This chain links TRBV10-2 with TRBJ2-3; D ambiguous. The CDR3 spans 15 residues. Between the trimmed V and J ends, which lost 0 bases and 0 bases, there was a span of 7 bases. Germline CDR1 and CDR2: WSHSY and SAAADI. CDR3 sequence (DNA): TGCGCCAGCAGTGAGTCGAGTTTTAGCACAGATACGCAGTATTTT. Amino acids: CASSESSFSTDTQYF.

The chain links TRBV9 to TRBJ1-1; 9 bases agree with TRBD1. Germline assignment: CDR1 SGDLS and CDR2 YYNGEE. This CDR3 region has 15 residues. V lost 5 bases to trimming and J lost 10 bases; unmatched junction nucleotides: 15. CDR3 residues: CASSYSTGGSLGAFF. In nucleotides, the CDR3 is TGTGCCAGCAGTTATTCGACAGGGGGGTCTCTGGGAGCTTTCTTT.

This clone has just one count. This chain uses TRBV14 with TRBJ2-1, with a weak D call TRBD2 (5 bases). V was cut by 5 bases and J by 0 bases, with 23 bases left in between. This CDR3 comprises 19 residues. Germline V gene data show CDR1 as SGHDN and CDR2 as FVKESK. This CDR3 is CASSEAPLRAARSYNEQFF. In DNA form, the CDR3 reads TGTGCCAGCAGCGAAGCCCCTTTGAGAGCGGCGCGCTCCTACAATGAGCAGTTCTTC.

This chain links TRBV19 with TRBJ2-7; 7 bases are shared with TRBD1. Trimming removed 4 bases from V and 3 bases from J; junction bases left unmatched: 3. Germline CDR1 LNHDA, CDR2 SQIVND (reference sequence). The CDR3 is made up of 13 amino acids. The CDR3 bases are TGTGCCAGTAGTAGGGACAGATACTACGAGCAGTACTTC. This sequence encodes CASSRDRYYEQYF.

The gene calls are TRBV6-2 or TRBV6-3 and TRBJ2-5; TRBD1 matches 10 bases. J gave up 5 bases and V 4 bases, and 7 bases lay outside the gene matches. CDR1 MNHEY and CDR2 SVGEGT come from the germline V gene. The CDR3 has 15 amino acids. CDR3 amino acids: CASSSLGTGDETQYF. The CDR3 coding sequence is TGTGCCAGCAGTTCGCTCGGGACAGGGGACGAGACCCAGTACTTC.

The V and J genes are TRBV6-5 and TRBJ2-1; D may be TRBD1 or TRBD2 (5 bases each). There are 13 residues in the CDR3. Trimming took 5 bases from V and 4 from J, leaving 9 bases between them. In germline, CDR1 is MNHEY, CDR2 SVGAGI. The CDR3 loop reads CASSRGPYNEQFF. Here the CDR3 DNA reads TGTGCCAGCAGTAGGGGACCGTACAATGAGCAGTTCTTC.